These 20 T cell receptor beta chains share one sample of origin, sequenced in a study of blood T cells in healthy people across ages. A J-beta primer mix and a sample-barcoded 5' primer were used in a second PCR of about 7 to 12 cycles. A single record per CDR3 protein comes from TCRdb applying MiXCR to the 5' RACE reads. The sample has fewer than 900,000 distinct CDR3 sequences; 45% to 50% are singletons. What was sequenced was blood. The receptors derive from an older woman in good health.

This clonotype was counted between two and nine times. The V call is TRBV20-1, the J call TRBJ2-1; 8 nucleotides match TRBD2. The CDR3 consists of 13 residues. The V gene end was trimmed by 5 bases and the J gene end by 14 bases; junction bases not matched to a gene: 14. In germline, CDR1 is DFQATT, CDR2 SNEGSKA (reference sequence). CDR3 nucleotides: TGCAGTGCTTTACCGGGACTAGGTGTGTGGGAGTTCTTC. As protein: CSALPGLGVWEFF.

This clonotype was detected once. J is TRBJ2-5 and V is TRBV20-1; TRBD2 matches 11 bases. The better agreement between TRBJ2-7 and the DNA end casts doubt on the J call. CDR1 and CDR2 (germline): DFQATT, SNEGSKA (reference sequence). The CDR3 consists of 15 residues. As DNA, the CDR3 is TGCAGTGCTAGAGGTAGTCTAGCGGGAGGCTACGAGCAGTACTTC. As protein: CSARGSLAGGYEQYF.

This clonotype came up a few times. This clone may be a read error of a much larger clone one base away. The chain recombines TRBV20-1 with TRBJ1-2; 8 bases map to TRBD1. The V segment lost 8 bases and the J segment 2 bases; nucleotides outside the gene matches: 7. The CDR3 consists of 13 residues. Germline values: CDR1 DFQATT, CDR2 SNEGSKA (reference sequence). Here the CDR3 DNA reads TGCAGTTCCGGGGACAGGAAAAACTATGGCTACACCTTC. Its translation: CSSGDRKNYGYTF.

A single count supports this clonotype. The chain carries TRBV11-2 and TRBJ2-5; 7 nucleotides line up with TRBD1. The V gene end was trimmed by 5 bases and the J gene end by 5 bases; junction bases not matched to a gene: 14. Germline V gene sequence: CDR1 SGHAT, CDR2 FQNNGV. The CDR3 is 16 amino acids. The CDR3 region has the DNA TGTGCCAGCAGCCCCCGCTGGTACAGGGGACAGGAGACCCAGTACTTC. Amino acids: CASSPRWYRGQETQYF.

This clonotype has more than one count but fewer than ten. The chain couples TRBV29-1 to TRBJ1-2; unclear D gene. CDR3 size: 12 residues. CDR1 and CDR2 from the germline V gene are SQVTM and ANQGSEA. V gave up 4 bases and J gave up 8 bases, with 14 bases separating them. The CDR3 region is CSVGRGSGGYTF. In DNA form, the CDR3 reads TGCAGCGTTGGTAGAGGGTCGGGCGGCTACACCTTC. Full variable domain (rest looked up from reference TRBV29-1 and TRBJ1-2): SAVISQKPSRDICQRGTSLTIQCQVDSQVTMMFWYRQQPGQSLTLIATANQGSEATYESGFVIDKFPISRPNLTFSTLTVSNMSPEDSSIYLCSVGRGSGGYTFGSGTRLTVV.

The chain uses TRBV20-1 and TRBJ2-4; D not resolved. Gene TRBJ2-7 matches the end of the DNA better, so the J call may be wrong. CDR1 is DFQATT, CDR2 SNEGSKA, per germline (reference sequence). This CDR3 contains 12 residues. This chain's CDR3 is CSARTQTYEQYF. The CDR3 DNA follows: TGCAGTGCTAGGACACAGACCTACGAGCAGTACTTC.

A few counts support this clonotype. V is TRBV15 and J is TRBJ2-5; 8 positions match TRBD2. With V trimmed by 0 bases and J by 7 bases, 7 bases remained unmatched. The CDR3 totals 15 residues. Germline CDR1 LNHNV, CDR2 YYDKDF (reference sequence). The CDR3 sequence is CATSRDQSGSRTQYF. CDR3 DNA sequence: TGTGCCACCAGCAGAGATCAGAGCGGGAGTCGGACCCAGTACTTC.

V is TRBV28 and J is TRBJ2-5, with D perhaps given as TRBD1 or TRBD2 (6 bases each). V gave up 6 bases and J gave up 5 bases, with 19 bases separating them. The germline gives CDR1 MDHEN, CDR2 SYDVKM. The CDR3 has 15 amino acids. The DNA of the CDR3 is TGTGCCAGCAGGACCACAGGGAGGTCCAAGGAGACCCAGTACTTC. It yields the protein CASRTTGRSKETQYF.

V and J are TRBV7-2 and TRBJ2-5; 9 bases align to TRBD2. The CDR3 loop spans 17 amino acids. The germline CDR1 and CDR2 sequences are SGHTA and FQGNSA. After removal of 2 bases from V and 5 bases from J, the junction contained 12 bases not matched to a gene. The CDR3 loop is CASSLFVAGAIGETQYF. The CDR3 DNA sequence: TGTGCCAGCAGCTTATTTGTAGCGGGAGCCATTGGGGAGACCCAGTACTTC.

This clonotype occurred a few times. This chain uses TRBV30 with TRBJ2-7, with D unclear. Looked up from germline, CDR1 is GTSNPN and CDR2 is SVGIG (reference sequence). The ends were cut back, 2 bases at V and 4 bases at J, with 6 bases in the middle. The CDR3 loop spans 11 amino acids. CDR3: CAWSSLYEQYF. The CDR3 coding sequence is TGTGCCTGGAGTTCCCTTTACGAGCAGTACTTC.

The rearrangement joins TRBV10-3 to TRBJ2-3, with TRBD1 matching over 7 bases. This CDR3 region has 15 residues. The ends lost 6 bases at V and 2 bases at J; junction bases unmatched: 8. Looked up from germline, CDR1 is ENHRY and CDR2 is SYGVKD. The CDR3 sequence is CAIRVQGMPTDTQYF. CDR3 nucleotides: TGTGCCATCAGGGTACAGGGGATGCCCACAGATACGCAGTATTTT.

The rearrangement links TRBV4-3 to TRBJ2-1; TRBD2 matches at 15 bases. The CDR3 runs 18 residues. J gave up 7 bases and V 2 bases, and 9 bases lay outside the gene matches. The germline gives CDR1 LGHNA, CDR2 YSLEER. The CDR3 DNA follows: TGCGCCAGCAGCCAACTACCAATTGGGACTAGCGGGAGGAATGAGCAGTTCTTC. This translates into CASSQLPIGTSGRNEQFF.

This clonotype was counted ten times or more. The CDR3 sequence is CASSQDTGMYNSPLHF. CDR3 bases: TGCGCCAGCAGCCAAGATACAGGGATGTATAATTCACCCCTCCACTTT. The V call is TRBV4-3, the J call TRBJ1-6; possibly TRBD1 for D (6 bases). The CDR3 is made up of 16 amino acids. Germline loops: CDR1 LGHNA, CDR2 YSLEER. V was pared by 0 bases and J by 4 bases, with 10 bases between.

This clonotype was seen more than once but under ten times. The chain combines TRBV12-3 or TRBV12-4 with TRBJ2-3, with 13 bases fitting TRBD2. V lost 6 bases to trimming and J lost 5 bases; unmatched junction nucleotides: 5. The CDR3 is made up of 15 amino acids. The CDR3 sequence is CASRTLAGGKDTQYF. CDR3 DNA: TGTGCCAGCAGGACACTAGCGGGAGGGAAAGATACGCAGTATTTT.

The CDR3 protein is CASSFGGARAETQYF. In nucleotides, the CDR3 is TGTGCCAGCAGTTTTGGCGGGGCCAGGGCAGAGACCCAGTACTTC. The chain joins TRBV6-2 or TRBV6-3 to TRBJ2-5, with a possible D match to TRBD2 (6 bases). The V gene's germline CDR1 is MNHEY and CDR2 SVGEGT. Trimming cost V 4 bases and J 4 bases, with 16 bases left between them. This CDR3 has 15 amino acids.

V and J are TRBV28 and TRBJ2-7; D call uncertain. The V and J ends lost 6 bases and 5 bases respectively, with 14 bases between them. The CDR3 loop spans 13 amino acids. The germline gives CDR1 MDHEN, CDR2 SYDVKM. The CDR3 DNA follows: TGTGCCAGCAGGCCCCCACGTCCCCACGAGCAGTACTTC. Amino acids: CASRPPRPHEQYF. The whole variable domain, remainder taken from reference TRBV28 and TRBJ2-7, is DVKVTQSSRYLVKRTGEKVFLECVQDMDHENMFWYRQDPGLGLRLIYFSYDVKMKEKGDIPEGYSVSREKKERFSLILESASTNQTSMYLCASRPPRPHEQYFGPGTRLTVT.

This clonotype turned up a few times. The V and J genes are TRBV3-1 and TRBJ2-1; D perhaps matches TRBD1 (5 bases). This CDR3 is 13 amino acids long. The germline V and J ends were trimmed by 3 bases and 9 bases, with 12 bases remaining between them. In germline, CDR1 is LGHDT, CDR2 YNNKEL (reference sequence). CDR3 DNA sequence: TGTGCCAGCAGCCAGACAGCGAGAGGTGAGCAGTTCTTC. It specifies CASSQTARGEQFF.

This clonotype was observed a handful of times. This chain joins TRBV20-1 and TRBJ2-1, with D possibly being TRBD1 or TRBD2 (5 bases each). The CDR3 runs 13 residues. The germline V gene has CDR1 DFQATT and CDR2 SNEGSKA (reference sequence). Trimming shortened V by 3 bases and J by 10 bases, and 16 bases separated the two germline ends. Here the CDR3 reads CSASGTLPGEQFF. CDR3 DNA sequence: TGCAGTGCTAGCGGGACCCTCCCGGGGGAGCAGTTCTTC.

Note on this clonotype: A read error is possible here, since a much larger clone lies one base away. This chain joins TRBV7-3 and TRBJ2-5; 13 positions match TRBD2. CDR3 length: 12 residues. The germline CDR1 and CDR2 sequences are SGHTA and FQGTGA. The ends lost 8 bases at V and 11 bases at J; junction bases unmatched: 5. For the CDR3, the DNA is TGTGCCAGCGGGACTAGCGGGGCTGAGCAGTACTTC. Protein product: CASGTSGAEQYF.

The table lists this clonotype with many counts. V gene TRBV6-6 combines with J gene TRBJ2-7; the D gene is possibly TRBD1 (5 bases). The CDR3 extends over 11 amino acids. Germline V gene sequence: CDR1 MNHNY, CDR2 SVGAGI (reference sequence). The V end was cut by 5 bases, the J end by 10 bases, with 12 bases between. The CDR3: CASSTGELQYF. The CDR3 bases are TGTGCCAGCAGTACAGGCGAACTTCAGTACTTC.